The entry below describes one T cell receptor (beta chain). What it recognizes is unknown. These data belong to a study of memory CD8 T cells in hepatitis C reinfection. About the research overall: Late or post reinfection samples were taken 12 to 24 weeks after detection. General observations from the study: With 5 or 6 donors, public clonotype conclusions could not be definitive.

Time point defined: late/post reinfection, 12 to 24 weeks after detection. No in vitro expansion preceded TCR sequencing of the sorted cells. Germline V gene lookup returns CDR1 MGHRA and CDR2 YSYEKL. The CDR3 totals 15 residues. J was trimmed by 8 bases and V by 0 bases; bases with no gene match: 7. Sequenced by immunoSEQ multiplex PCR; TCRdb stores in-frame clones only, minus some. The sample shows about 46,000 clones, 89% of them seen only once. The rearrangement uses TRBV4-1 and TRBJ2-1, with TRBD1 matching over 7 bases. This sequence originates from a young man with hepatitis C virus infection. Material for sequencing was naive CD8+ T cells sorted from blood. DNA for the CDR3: TGCGCCAGCAGCCAAGACAGGGGGACAAGCGATGAGCAGTTCTTC. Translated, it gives CASSQDRGTSDEQFF.